Listed here are 10 T cell receptor beta chains from one sample, sequenced in a study of blood T cells in healthy people across ages (dated by TCRdb to the mid-2010s). Library preparation used 5' RACE. A second PCR of roughly 7 to 12 cycles was performed with a sample-barcoded 5' primer and a J-beta primer mix. The public reads were reanalyzed by TCRdb: fastp trimming at Q25, MiXCR alignment, in-frame beta chains only. Each entry merges the rows of one CDR3 protein and shows their most common DNA and genes. This sample holds 1.5 million to 2 million distinct CDR3 sequences; 39% were observed only once. About 21% of the sample is held by the ten biggest clonotypes. Sequenced input: blood. These receptors came from a human donor in good health.

The CDR3 loop is CSAKERDGYTF. DNA of the CDR3: TGCAGTGCTAAAGAACGGGATGGCTACACCTTC. V gene TRBV20-1 combines with J gene TRBJ1-2, with D unresolved. Germline V gene sequence: CDR1 DFQATT, CDR2 SNEGSKA (reference sequence). The V end lost 4 bases, the J end lost 6 bases, and 9 bases lay between the germline ends. This CDR3 is 11 amino acids long.

The gene calls are TRBV4-3 and TRBJ2-7, with TRBD2 matching 9 bases. This CDR3 is 17 amino acids long. V trimming: 4 bases; J trimming: 1 base; junction bases outside the gene matches: 11. Germline CDR1 reads LGHNA; CDR2 reads YSLEER. This chain's CDR3 is CASSPLASGDLSYEQYF. The CDR3, as DNA: TGCGCCAGCAGCCCCTTGGCTAGCGGGGATCTATCCTACGAGCAGTACTTC.

This chain connects TRBV7-3 to TRBJ1-6, with 8 bases lining up with TRBD1. J gave up 10 bases and V 2 bases, and 7 bases lay outside the gene matches. Germline lookup yields CDR1 SGHTA and CDR2 FQGTGA. This CDR3 has 15 residues. CDR3 in amino acids: CASSLEGQGTSPLHF. CDR3 DNA: TGTGCCAGCAGCTTAGAAGGACAGGGTACATCACCCCTCCACTTT.

This clonotype was recorded once. This chain connects TRBV2 to TRBJ2-4; 8 nucleotides line up with TRBD2. Per the germline V gene, CDR1 is SNHLY and CDR2 is FYNNEI. CDR3 length: 12 amino acids. The junction had 9 bases not matched to a gene; V was cut back by 7 bases and J by 13 bases. The CDR3 region is CASMGLVKSQYF. For the CDR3, the DNA is TGTGCCAGCATGGGACTAGTAAAGTCGCAGTACTTC.

The chain carries TRBV9 and TRBJ1-2; D gene ambiguous. The V end was cut by 3 bases, the J end by 6 bases, with 12 bases between. There are 13 residues in the CDR3. The germline V gene encodes CDR1 SGDLS and CDR2 YYNGEE. CDR3 DNA sequence: TGTGCCAGCAGCGGAGTCAAGGGTCATGGCTACACCTTC. It is translated as CASSGVKGHGYTF. The full variable domain, with the rest looked up from reference TRBV9 and TRBJ1-2, is DSGVTQTPKHLITATGQRVTLRCSPRSGDLSVYWYQQSLDQGLQFLIQYYNGEERAKGNILERFSAQQFPDLHSELNLSSLELGDSALYFCASSGVKGHGYTFGSGTRLTVV.

This clonotype was counted a few times. The chain is built from TRBV20-1 and TRBJ1-2; D gene unclear. The germline CDR1 and CDR2 sequences are DFQATT and SNEGSKA (reference sequence). CDR3 length: 11 residues. Between the trimmed V and J ends, which lost 5 bases and 4 bases, there was a span of 8 bases. In DNA, the CDR3 is TGCAGTGCTCGGGGTCTCTATGGCTACACCTTC. Translating gives CSARGLYGYTF.

The sample holds a few counts of this clonotype. The chain is built from TRBV6-2 or TRBV6-3 and TRBJ2-1; D perhaps matches TRBD1 (6 bases). In germline, CDR1 is MNHEY, CDR2 SVGEGT. The CDR3 has 18 residues. Trimming left V 7 bases short and J 5 bases short, with 27 bases between. The CDR3 bases are TGTGCCAGCATGAAAGGGGGAAGGGAAGACAACACTGACAATGAGCAGTTCTTC. Translation gives CASMKGGREDNTDNEQFF.

This clonotype was observed a handful of times. The rearrangement uses TRBV4-1 and TRBJ2-3; no reliable D call. The germline CDR1 and CDR2 sequences are MGHRA and YSYEKL. Trimming removed 0 bases at V and 4 bases at J, with 5 bases between. This CDR3 is 13 amino acids long. The CDR3 here is CASSQDPADTQYF. The CDR3 coding sequence is TGCGCCAGCAGCCAAGATCCGGCAGATACGCAGTATTTT.

The rearrangement joins TRBV6-6 to TRBJ2-1; 9 bases line up with TRBD2. Germline CDR1 reads MNHNY; CDR2 reads SVGAGI (reference sequence). The CDR3 runs to 14 residues. Trimming took 8 bases from V and 4 from J; bases not matched to a gene: 6. This CDR3 is CASHAAGGYNEQFF. The CDR3 nucleotides read TGTGCCAGCCACGCCGCGGGGGGGTACAATGAGCAGTTCTTC.

This clonotype was counted a few times. This may come from a read error, since a much larger clone is one base off. The chain links TRBV7-2 to TRBJ2-7; 8 positions agree with TRBD1. The V and J ends lost 5 bases and 2 bases, in that order; junction bases with no gene match: 5. CDR3 length equals 14 residues. The germline CDR1 and CDR2 sequences are SGHTA and FQGNSA. CDR3 DNA: TGTGCCAGCAGCGCACAGGGGGGCCCCTACGAGCAGTACTTC. This translates into CASSAQGGPYEQYF. The full variable domain, rest sourced from reference TRBV7-2 and TRBJ2-7, is GAGVSQSPSNKVTEKGKDVELRCDPISGHTALYWYRQSLGQGLEFLIYFQGNSAPDKSGLPSDRFSAERTGGSVSTLTIQRTQQEDSAVYLCASSAQGGPYEQYFGPGTRLTVT.